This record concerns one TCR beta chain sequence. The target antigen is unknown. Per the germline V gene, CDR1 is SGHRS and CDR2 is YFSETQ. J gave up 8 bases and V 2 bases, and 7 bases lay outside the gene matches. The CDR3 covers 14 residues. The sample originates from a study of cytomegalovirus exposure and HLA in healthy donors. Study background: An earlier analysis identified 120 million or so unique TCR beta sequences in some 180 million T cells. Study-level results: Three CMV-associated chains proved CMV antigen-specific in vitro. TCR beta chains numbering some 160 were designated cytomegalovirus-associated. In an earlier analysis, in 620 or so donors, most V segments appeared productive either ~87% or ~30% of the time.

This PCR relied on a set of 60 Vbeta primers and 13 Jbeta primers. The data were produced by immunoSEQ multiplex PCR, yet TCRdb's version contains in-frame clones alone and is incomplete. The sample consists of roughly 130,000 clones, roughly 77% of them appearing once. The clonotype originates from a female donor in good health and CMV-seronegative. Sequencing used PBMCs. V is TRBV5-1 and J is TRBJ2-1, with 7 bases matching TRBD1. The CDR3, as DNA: TGCGCCAGCAGCTTAACAGACAGGGAAGATGAGCAGTTCTTC. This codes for CASSLTDREDEQFF. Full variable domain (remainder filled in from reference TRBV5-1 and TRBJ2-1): KAGVTQTPRYLIKTRGQQVTLSCSPISGHRSVSWYQQTPGQGLQFLFEYFSETQRNKGNFPGRFSGRQFSNSRSEMNVSTLELGDSALYLCASSLTDREDEQFFGPGTRLTVL.